These T cell receptor beta chains were read from a single sample in a study of tumor-infiltrating lymphocytes in primary liver carcinoma. TCRdb ran MiXCR on the multiplex PCR reads and lists one entry per CDR3 protein. The profile shows more than 75,000 distinct CDR3 sequences, around 70% of them singletons. Input material: liver tumor tissue from sampling region 1. These receptors came from a man between 35 and 55 years old with primary liver carcinoma and hepatitis B virus infection. Each CDR3 is given with its conserved first and last residue. D genes are given only for firm matches. Clone size appears in some rows only: once, few, many, or a class for an expanded clone.

-	many	TRBV30	TRBJ2-7	CAWSFGHSYEQYF	TGTGCCTGGAGTTTCGGCCACTCCTACGAGCAGTACTTC
-	-	TRBV11-2	TRBJ2-1	CVSNAERGNEQFF	TGTGTCAGCAACGCAGAAAGGGGGAATGAGCAGTTCTTC
-	many	TRBV4-1	TRBJ1-1	CASSQDPGRNTEAFF	TGCGCCAGCAGCCAAGATCCGGGGAGGAACACTGAAGCTTTCTTT
-	many	TRBV6-5	TRBJ1-3	CASSLSIMGNTIYF	TGTGCCAGCAGCCTCAGCATAATGGGAAACACCATATATTTT
-	-	TRBV4-2	TRBJ2-7	CVGSQGVGDYEQYF	TGTGTCGGCAGCCAAGGGGTGGGCGACTACGAGCAGTACTTC
-	-	TRBV24-1	TRBJ1-1	CATSAPSGTETFF	TGTGCCACCAGTGCTCCATCTGGGACTGAAACTTTCTTT
-	-	TRBV12-3/TRBV12-4	TRBJ2-7	CTSSTHDGAYEQYF	TGTACCAGCAGTACCCATGACGGGGCCTACGAGCAGTACTTC
TRBD2	-	TRBV30	TRBJ2-7	CAWSSPPRLAQTYERYF	TGTGCCTGGAGTTCACCCCCTCGACTAGCGCAGACCTACGAGCGGTACTTC
-	-	TRBV29-1	TRBJ2-1	CNVGTSKGEQFF	TGTAACGTTGGAACTAGCAAGGGTGAGCAGTTCTTC
TRBD1	-	TRBV29-1	TRBJ2-2	CSATEQGAVTRELFF	TGCAGCGCGACTGAACAGGGGGCGGTTACCCGGGAGCTGTTTTTT
TRBD1	-	TRBV4-1	TRBJ2-7	CISSWNGDSTYEQYF	TGCATCAGCAGCTGGAACGGGGACAGCACCTACGAGCAGTACTTC
TRBD1	-	TRBV19	TRBJ2-7	CVSEGQGSHEQYF	TGTGTCAGTGAAGGACAGGGTAGCCACGAGCAGTACTTC
-	-	TRBV28	TRBJ2-7	CASSSMRPGKYEQYF	TGTGCCAGCAGTTCAATGCGCCCCGGGAAGTACGAGCAGTACTTC
-	many	TRBV28	TRBJ2-5	CASRLGQETQYF	TGTGCCAGCAGGTTGGGGCAAGAGACCCAGTACTTC
-	-	TRBV12-3/TRBV12-4	TRBJ2-3	CASNYFSPPTGDTQYF	TGTGCCAGCAATTACTTTTCCCCACCTACCGGAGATACGCAGTATTTT
TRBD1	many	TRBV5-1	TRBJ1-5	CASSLEGTVNQPQHF	TGCGCCAGCAGCTTGGAAGGGACAGTTAATCAGCCCCAGCATTTT
TRBD2	-	TRBV11-1	TRBJ2-3	CASNKGLAVSVDTQYF	TGTGCCAGCAACAAGGGACTAGCGGTTAGCGTAGATACGCAGTATTTT
-	many	TRBV10-2	TRBJ2-7	CASSESSSLTSEQYF	TGCGCCAGCAGTGAGTCTTCCTCGCTGACTAGCGAGCAGTACTTC
-	few	TRBV5-1	TRBJ2-1	CASSPTGAVNNKQFF	TGCGCCAGTAGCCCCACTGGGGCAGTAAACAATAAGCAGTTCTTC
TRBD1	-	TRBV29-1	TRBJ2-7	CSVEEEGQGVYERYF	TGCAGCGTTGAAGAAGAAGGACAGGGGGTTTACGAGCGGTACTTT
-	few	TRBV12-3/TRBV12-4	TRBJ2-7	CASNIQNGAYEQYF	TGTGCCAGCAATATCCAAAACGGGGCCTACGAGCAGTACTTC